This TCR beta chain appears in the sequencing data of a study of tumor and adjacent non-tumor tissue in lung cancer. Background on the study: Aged roughly 31 to 85 years, patients included 10 men and several women with stage I to III disease. Study results and limitations: Normal lung showed higher cumulative top 100 clone frequency than tumor. Compared with tumor, normal lung showed significantly lower TCR diversity. Shorter survival was associated with higher TCR diversity in tumors.

TCRbeta libraries were built with three rounds of nested PCR, modified from ARM-PCR. TCRdb reprocessed the multiplex PCR reads with MiXCR, giving one entry per CDR3 protein. This table holds 200,000 to 250,000 distinct CDR3 sequences, about two thirds found once. This sample's RNA came from whole unsorted tissue. The CDR3 is 15 amino acids. CDR1 and CDR2 from the germline V gene are SGHTA and FQGNSA. Deletions cut 0 bases from V and 3 bases from J, with 11 bases between. Concerning this clonotype itself: Its antigen is as yet unknown.

Input material: lung tumor tissue. This clonotype was obtained from a man aged 60 to 69 with non-small cell lung cancer. The chain combines TRBV7-2 with TRBJ2-5, with D tentatively TRBD2 (5 bases). CDR3 sequence: CASSLAQGLKETQYF. The CDR3 DNA sequence: TGTGCCAGCAGCTTAGCGCAAGGACTGAAAGAGACCCAGTACTTC.